This T cell receptor (beta chain) was sequenced in a study of monozygotic twins with cystic fibrosis. Study in general: Libraries were built from approximately 3 micrograms of fragmented DNA using about 14 PCR cycles. Overall study results and limits: J usage was most co-twin-similar in 8 of 16 pairs, V in 13. The repertoire was suggested to be naive-dominated, clonality median around 0.01. Unrelated CF individuals shared fewer identical clonotypes than monozygotic CF twins.

Germline CDR1 GTSNPN, CDR2 SVGIG (reference sequence). The CDR3 consists of 14 residues. V was pared by 1 base and J by 8 bases, with 8 bases of the junction left unmatched. As concerns this clone: Its target is unknown.

Measured with immunoSEQ multiplex PCR; TCRdb has only the in-frame clones, and not every one. This sample has just under 20,000 clones, with about 90% found just once. The origin of this receptor is a girl aged 2 to 9 with cystic fibrosis. The sample comprised blood. The V gene is TRBV30, the J gene TRBJ1-2; 9 bases line up with TRBD1. This chain's CDR3 is CAWSAGIGTGGYTF. The DNA of the CDR3 is TGTGCCTGGAGTGCAGGAATCGGGACAGGGGGCTACACCTTC.